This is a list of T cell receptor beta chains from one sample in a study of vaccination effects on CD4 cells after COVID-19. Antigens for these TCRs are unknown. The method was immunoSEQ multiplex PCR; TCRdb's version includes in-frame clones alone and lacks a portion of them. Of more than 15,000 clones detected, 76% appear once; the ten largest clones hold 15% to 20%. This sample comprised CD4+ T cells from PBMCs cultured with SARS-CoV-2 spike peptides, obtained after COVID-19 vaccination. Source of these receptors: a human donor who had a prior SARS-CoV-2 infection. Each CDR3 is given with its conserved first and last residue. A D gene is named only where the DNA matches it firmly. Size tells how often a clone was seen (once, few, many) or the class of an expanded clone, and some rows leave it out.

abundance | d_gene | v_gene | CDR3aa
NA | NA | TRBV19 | CASSIDFVREETQYF
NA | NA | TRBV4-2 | CASSQEGIETQYF
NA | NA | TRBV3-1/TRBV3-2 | CASSQDYRNTIYF
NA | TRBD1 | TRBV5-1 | CASSRDRTTDTQYF
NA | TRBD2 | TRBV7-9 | CASSLIAGGTDTQYF
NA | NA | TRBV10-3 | CAISGGGSSGSYEQYF
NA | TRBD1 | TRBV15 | CATSRDRGTYEQYF
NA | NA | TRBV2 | CASRQESGQPQHF
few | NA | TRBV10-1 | CARQGYAYNSPLHF
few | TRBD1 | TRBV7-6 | CASSSHTGGSSGNTIYF
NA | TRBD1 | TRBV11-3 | CASSDRGQRGEQYF
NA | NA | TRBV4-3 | CASSQAGALGETQYF
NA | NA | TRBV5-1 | CASSYDSAYEQYF
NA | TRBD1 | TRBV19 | CASARGQGGSPLHF
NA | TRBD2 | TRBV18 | CASSQSRLAGLYEQYF
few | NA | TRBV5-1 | CASSLGQRGQPQHF
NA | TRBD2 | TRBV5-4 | CASSSLAGGITDTQYF
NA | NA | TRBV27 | CASSLSPSFTGELFF
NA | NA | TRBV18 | CASSPEEGVFFGNQPQHF
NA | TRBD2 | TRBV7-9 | CASSLALAGDIGELFF
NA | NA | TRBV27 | CASSTPPTNSYNEQFF
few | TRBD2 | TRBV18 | CASSSGTNNEQFF
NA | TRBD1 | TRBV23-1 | CASSQTGTDVTEAFF
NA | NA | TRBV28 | CASSYRYGYTF
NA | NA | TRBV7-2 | CASSPNLKLVSYEQYF
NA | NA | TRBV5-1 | CAIPLGSDQPQHF
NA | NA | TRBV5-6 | CASSLGEGKTQYF
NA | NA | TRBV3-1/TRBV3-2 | CASSQVFYANEQYF
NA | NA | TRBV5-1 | CASSLGQTMSPQHF
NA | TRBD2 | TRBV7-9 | CASSLGTSPDGTDTQYF
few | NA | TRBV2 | CASREQEQTQYF
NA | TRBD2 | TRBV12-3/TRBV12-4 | CASQRDSTDTQYF
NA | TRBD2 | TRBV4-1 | CASSQARTGLAGGLDEQYF
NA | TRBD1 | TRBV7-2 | CASSRDVGQGIYGAFF
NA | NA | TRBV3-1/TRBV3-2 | CASSRRGGSSYEQYF
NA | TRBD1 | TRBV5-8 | CASSPGSWDRGKEQYF
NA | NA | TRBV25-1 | CASSEPLATEAFF
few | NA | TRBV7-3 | CASSSNYGETQYF
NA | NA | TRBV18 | CASSGQSNEKLFF
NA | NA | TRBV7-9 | CASSLGSGGPGGAFF
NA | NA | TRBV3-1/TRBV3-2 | CASSQHRGGASNSPLHF
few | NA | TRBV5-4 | CASSLQPGDYEQYF
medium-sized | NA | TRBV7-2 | CASSHIYNRQTNYGYTF